The 21 T cell receptor beta chains listed next were all sequenced from one sample in a study of preoperative IRX-2 immunotherapy in early breast cancer. Indicated treatment: preoperative locoregional IRX-2 cytokine immunotherapy. Clones were read by immunoSEQ multiplex PCR, and TCRdb kept only the in-frame ones, dropping some. Of around 39,000 clones in the sample, about 95% were seen once. Sequenced material: tumor tissue, taken after IRX-2 immunotherapy. These receptor sequences come from a human donor with breast cancer.

The chain recombines TRBV7-2 with TRBJ1-3; 8 bases are a match to TRBD1. This CDR3 is built from 15 residues. CDR1 SGHTA and CDR2 FQGNSA come from the germline V gene. V lost 1 base to trimming and J lost 4 bases; unmatched junction nucleotides: 3. CDR3 region: CASSLDRGSGNTIYF. CDR3 nucleotides: TGTGCCAGCAGCTTAGACAGGGGGTCCGGAAACACCATATATTTT.

The CDR3 bases are TGTGCCAGCAACCAGGGGGCTCTGGAAAAACTGTTTTTT. Protein product: CASNQGALEKLFF. This rearrangement joins TRBV28 to TRBJ1-4; TRBD1 aligns across 8 bases. J gave up 8 bases and V 7 bases, and 6 bases lay outside the gene matches. Germline V gene sequence: CDR1 MDHEN, CDR2 SYDVKM. The CDR3 is 13 amino acids.

This chain connects TRBV6-6 to TRBJ2-6; the D is unclear. The germline V gene has CDR1 MNHNY and CDR2 SVGAGI (reference sequence). V was cut by 6 bases and J by 0 bases, with 6 bases left in between. The CDR3 sequence is 14 residues long. CDR3 DNA: TGTGCCAGCAGCGACACCTCTGGGGCCAACGTCCTGACTTTC. Translated: CASSDTSGANVLTF.

This clone was recorded once. The V call is TRBV13, the J call TRBJ2-1; TRBD2 is a possible D gene (5 bases). This CDR3 contains 15 residues. Per germline, CDR1 PRHDT and CDR2 FYEKMQ (reference sequence). Trimming removed 3 bases from V and 8 bases from J, with 17 bases in between. DNA of the CDR3: TGTGCCAGCAGCTTTGGAGGCGGTTCGTCGGATGAGCAGTTCTTC. Residues: CASSFGGGSSDEQFF.

As DNA, the CDR3 is TGTGCCAGCAGCGACCGTGGCGGACAGGGACCAGAAAAACTGTTTTTT. Protein product: CASSDRGGQGPEKLFF. The rearrangement joins TRBV27 to TRBJ1-4; 8 bases fit TRBD1. The CDR3 extends over 16 amino acids. The germline CDR1 and CDR2 sequences are MNHEY and SMNVEV (reference sequence). V dropped 6 bases and J dropped 8; count of bases not matched to a gene: 14.

The chain links TRBV25-1 to TRBJ1-4; D gene ambiguous. The V and J ends lost 0 bases and 8 bases respectively, with 4 bases between them. There are 12 residues in the CDR3. CDR1 and CDR2 (germline): MGHDK, SYGVNS. The CDR3 protein is CASSEYNEKLFF. Here the CDR3 DNA reads TGTGCCAGCAGTGAATATAACGAAAAACTGTTTTTT.

This clone was detected only once. The chain uses TRBV9 and TRBJ2-4; TRBD2 agrees at 8 bases. The length of the CDR3 is 14 residues. The V and J ends lost 2 bases and 6 bases, in that order; junction bases with no gene match: 4. CDR1 and CDR2 from the germline V gene are SGDLS and YYNGEE. CDR3 region: CASSVGGAGNIQYF. In DNA form, the CDR3 reads TGTGCCAGCAGCGTCGGGGGGGCGGGAAACATTCAGTACTTC.

This clone has just a few counts. V is TRBV5-6 and J is TRBJ2-3, with D tentatively TRBD1 (6 bases). This CDR3 region has 13 residues. CDR1 SGHDT and CDR2 YYEEEE come from the germline V gene. Trimming took off 4 bases at V and 4 bases at J, with 10 bases between the two ends. In DNA form, the CDR3 reads TGTGCCAGCAGCCATACAGGGCCAGATACGCAGTATTTT. As protein: CASSHTGPDTQYF.

V gene TRBV11-2 combines with J gene TRBJ2-1; D not certain. Per germline, CDR1 SGHAT and CDR2 FQNNGV. Trimming stripped 0 bases from V and 6 bases from J, with 3 bases between. CDR3 size: 12 residues. This chain's CDR3 is CASSLEANEQFF. In DNA form, the CDR3 reads TGTGCCAGCAGCTTAGAGGCCAATGAGCAGTTCTTC. The full variable domain, completed using reference TRBV11-2 and TRBJ2-1, is EAGVAQSPRYKIIEKRQSVAFWCNPISGHATLYWYQQILGQGPKLLIQFQNNGVVDDSQLPKDRFSAERLKGVDSTLKIQPAKLEDSAVYLCASSLEANEQFFGPGTRLTVL.

CDR3 region: CASSLLPGDRVRDEQYF. The CDR3 DNA follows: TGTGCCAGCAGTTTACTTCCCGGGGACAGGGTCCGTGACGAGCAGTACTTC. The chain has TRBV27 and TRBJ2-7; 9 nucleotides match TRBD1. CDR3 length equals 17 residues. CDR1 and CDR2 (germline): MNHEY, SMNVEV (reference sequence). V lost 2 bases and J lost 5; bases outside the gene matches: 13.

The chain carries TRBV11-2 and TRBJ1-2; D ambiguous. The V gene lost 7 bases and the J gene lost 3 bases, with 12 bases spanning the gap. The CDR3 is 13 amino acids. Germline V lookup: CDR1 SGHAT, CDR2 FQNNGV. The CDR3 region is CASNGLRHYGYTF. The CDR3 region has the DNA TGTGCCAGCAATGGGTTAAGGCACTATGGCTACACCTTC.

The chain links TRBV25-1 to TRBJ2-5; tentative D call: TRBD1 (5 bases). Per the germline V gene, CDR1 is MGHDK and CDR2 is SYGVNS. The CDR3 spans 14 residues. V shed 6 bases and J shed 5 bases, with 16 bases lying between them. CDR3: CASSEGQGRETQYF. Written as DNA, the CDR3 is TGTGCCAGCAGCGAAGGGCAGGGCAGGGAGACCCAGTACTTC.

The chain has TRBV18 and TRBJ2-1; unclear D gene. The V gene lost 3 bases and the J gene lost 6 bases, with 12 bases spanning the gap. Germline CDR1 is KGHSH and CDR2 is LQKENI. The CDR3 covers 14 residues. The CDR3 loop reads CASSPRRALNEQFF. The CDR3 coding sequence is TGTGCCAGCTCACCCCGCCGGGCTCTCAATGAGCAGTTCTTC.

The V call is TRBV5-1, the J call TRBJ2-5; 10 bases line up with TRBD1. The DNA matches TRBJ2-7 better at its end, which makes the J call doubtful. The V gene's germline CDR1 is SGHRS and CDR2 YFSETQ. The CDR3 is made up of 15 amino acids. CDR3 DNA sequence: TGCGCCAGCAGCTTGGCGACAGGGGGCGGCGACGAGCAGTACTTC. Its translation is CASSLATGGGDEQYF.

The chain combines TRBV2 with TRBJ2-7, with 10 bases aligning to TRBD2. Germline V gene data show CDR1 as SNHLY and CDR2 as FYNNEI. The length of the CDR3 is 14 residues. V shed 8 bases and J 7 bases; nucleotides not matched to a gene: 11. CDR3 loop: CASARGLASGEQYF. The CDR3 coding sequence is TGTGCCAGCGCCCGGGGACTAGCGTCTGGGGAGCAGTACTTC.

The chain has TRBV18 and TRBJ1-2; D ambiguous. CDR1 and CDR2 from the germline V gene are KGHSH and LQKENI. The CDR3 totals 14 residues. The V gene lost 1 base and the J gene lost 4 bases, with 10 bases spanning the gap. Here the CDR3 DNA reads TGTGCCAGCTCACCACAGGAGGCGATCTATGGCTACACCTTC. Encoded protein: CASSPQEAIYGYTF. The variable domain in full, completed from reference TRBV18 and TRBJ1-2, reads NAGVMQNPRHLVRRRGQEARLRCSPMKGHSHVYWYRQLPEEGLKFMVYLQKENIIDESGMPKERFSAEFPKEGPSILRIQQVVRGDSAAYFCASSPQEAIYGYTFGSGTRLTVV.

V is TRBV10-2 and J is TRBJ2-7; D might be TRBD2 (5 bases). The CDR3 contains 13 residues. V lost 7 bases, J lost 1 base, and 11 bases lay in between. The germline CDR1 and CDR2 sequences are WSHSY and SAAADI. The CDR3 DNA reads TGCGCCAGCACTAGTCTAGCTTCCTACGAGCAGTACTTC. It yields the protein CASTSLASYEQYF.

The rearrangement joins TRBV4-3 to TRBJ2-1; no clear D. This CDR3 region has 14 residues. V lost 2 bases to trimming and J lost 4 bases, with 9 bases between them. Germline values: CDR1 LGHNA, CDR2 YSLEER. In DNA form, the CDR3 reads TGCGCCAGCAGCCAATCGCGAGCTTACAATGAGCAGTTCTTC. It codes for CASSQSRAYNEQFF.

The V and J genes are TRBV19 and TRBJ2-2; either TRBD1 or TRBD2 may supply D (5 bases each). V was shortened by 5 bases and J by 3 bases, with 10 bases between the two germline ends. Germline V gene lookup returns CDR1 LNHDA and CDR2 SQIVND (reference sequence). The CDR3 consists of 14 residues. The chain's CDR3 is CASSFGAYTGELFF. Written as DNA, the CDR3 is TGTGCCAGTAGTTTCGGGGCTTACACCGGGGAGCTGTTTTTT.

The chain joins TRBV7-2 to TRBJ2-5; 9 positions agree with TRBD2. With V trimmed by 1 base and J by 4 bases, 13 bases remained unmatched. This CDR3 region has 18 residues. Germline V CDR1 and CDR2: SGHTA, FQGNSA. The CDR3 protein is CASSLVGVAGVGGETQYF. The CDR3 coding sequence is TGTGCCAGCAGCTTAGTAGGGGTAGCGGGAGTGGGAGGAGAGACCCAGTACTTC.

This chain links TRBV9 with TRBJ1-2, with D possibly TRBD1 on 6 matching bases. The V end was cut by 4 bases, the J end by 8 bases, with 18 bases between. The CDR3 sequence is 14 residues long. CDR1 and CDR2 from the germline V gene are SGDLS and YYNGEE. DNA for the CDR3: TGTGCCAGCAGCCACGGGTGGGGGGCGCAAGGCTACACCTTC. Translating gives CASSHGWGAQGYTF. The full variable domain, with the rest looked up from reference TRBV9 and TRBJ1-2, is DSGVTQTPKHLITATGQRVTLRCSPRSGDLSVYWYQQSLDQGLQFLIQYYNGEERAKGNILERFSAQQFPDLHSELNLSSLELGDSALYFCASSHGWGAQGYTFGSGTRLTVV.